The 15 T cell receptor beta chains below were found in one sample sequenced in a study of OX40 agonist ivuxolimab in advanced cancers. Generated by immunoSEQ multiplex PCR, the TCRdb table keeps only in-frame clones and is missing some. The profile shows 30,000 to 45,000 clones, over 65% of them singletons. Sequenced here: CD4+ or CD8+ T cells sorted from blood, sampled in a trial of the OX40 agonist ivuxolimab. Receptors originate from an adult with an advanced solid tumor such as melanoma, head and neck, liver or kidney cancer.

The CDR3 loop reads CASSLGEPYGYTF. For the CDR3, the DNA is TGCGCCAGCAGCTTGGGGGAACCCTATGGCTACACCTTC. This chain uses TRBV5-1 with TRBJ1-2; D is ambiguous. The germline V gene encodes CDR1 SGHRS and CDR2 YFSETQ. The CDR3 has 13 amino acids. V was clipped by 0 bases and J by 4 bases, with 7 bases between them.

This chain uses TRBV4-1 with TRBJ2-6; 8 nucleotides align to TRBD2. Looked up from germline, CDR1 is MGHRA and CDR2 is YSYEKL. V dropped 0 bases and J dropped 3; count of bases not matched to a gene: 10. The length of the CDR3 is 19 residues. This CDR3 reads CASSQEGGGGRVGANVLTF. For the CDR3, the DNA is TGCGCCAGCAGCCAAGAGGGGGGCGGGGGGCGCGTTGGGGCCAACGTCCTGACTTTC.

This CDR3 is CASSLAGPEGTQYF. The CDR3 DNA reads TGCGCCAGCAGCTTGGCCGGGCCCGAGGGGACCCAGTACTTC. The chain combines TRBV5-1 with TRBJ2-5; a possible D gene is TRBD2 (5 bases). V lost 0 bases and J lost 7, with 13 bases in between. This CDR3 has 14 amino acids. CDR1 and CDR2 (germline): SGHRS, YFSETQ.

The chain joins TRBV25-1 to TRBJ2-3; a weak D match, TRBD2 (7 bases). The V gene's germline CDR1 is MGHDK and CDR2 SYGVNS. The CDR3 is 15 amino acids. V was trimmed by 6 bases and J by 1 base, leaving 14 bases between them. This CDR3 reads CASRGGLARTDTQYF. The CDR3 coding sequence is TGTGCCAGCAGGGGGGGGCTAGCCCGCACAGATACGCAGTATTTT. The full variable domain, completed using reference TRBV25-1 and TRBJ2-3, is EADIYQTPRYLVIGTGKKITLECSQTMGHDKMYWYQQDPGMELHLIHYSYGVNSTEKGDLSSESTVSRIRTEHFPLTLESARPSHTSQYLCASRGGLARTDTQYFGPGTRLTVL.

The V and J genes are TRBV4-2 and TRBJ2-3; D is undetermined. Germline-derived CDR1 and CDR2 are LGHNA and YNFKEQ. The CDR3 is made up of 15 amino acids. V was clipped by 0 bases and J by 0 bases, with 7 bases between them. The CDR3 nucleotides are TGTGCCAGCAGCCAAGATAGTAGTAGCACAGATACGCAGTATTTT. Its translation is CASSQDSSSTDTQYF.

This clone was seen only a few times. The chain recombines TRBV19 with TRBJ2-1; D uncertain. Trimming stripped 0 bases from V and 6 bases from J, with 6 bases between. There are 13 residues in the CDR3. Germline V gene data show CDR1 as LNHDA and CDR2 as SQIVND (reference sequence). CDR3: CASSIDLGNEQFF. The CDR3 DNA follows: TGTGCCAGTAGTATAGATCTGGGCAATGAGCAGTTCTTC. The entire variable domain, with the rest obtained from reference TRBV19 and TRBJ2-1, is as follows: DGGITQSPKYLFRKEGQNVTLSCEQNLNHDAMYWYRQDPGQGLRLIYYSQIVNDFQKGDIAEGYSVSREKKESFPLTVTSAQKNPTAFYLCASSIDLGNEQFFGPGTRLTVL.

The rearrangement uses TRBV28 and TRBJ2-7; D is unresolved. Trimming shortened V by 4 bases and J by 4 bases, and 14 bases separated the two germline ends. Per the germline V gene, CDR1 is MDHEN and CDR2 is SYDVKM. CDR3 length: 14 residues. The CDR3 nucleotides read TGTGCCAGCAGTTCTCGACCGATCGTATACGAGCAGTACTTC. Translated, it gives CASSSRPIVYEQYF.

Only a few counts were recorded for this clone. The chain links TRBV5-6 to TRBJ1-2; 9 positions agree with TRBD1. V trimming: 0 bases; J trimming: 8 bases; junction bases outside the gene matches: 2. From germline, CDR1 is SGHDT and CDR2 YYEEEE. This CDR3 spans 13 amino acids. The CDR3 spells CASSLATGGGYTF. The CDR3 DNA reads TGTGCCAGCAGCTTGGCGACAGGGGGAGGCTACACCTTC. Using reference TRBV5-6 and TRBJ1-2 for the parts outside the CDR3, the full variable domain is DAGVTQSPTHLIKTRGQQVTLRCSPKSGHDTVSWYQQALGQGPQFIFQYYEEEERQRGNFPDRFSGHQFPNYSSELNVNALLLGDSALYLCASSLATGGGYTFGSGTRLTVV.

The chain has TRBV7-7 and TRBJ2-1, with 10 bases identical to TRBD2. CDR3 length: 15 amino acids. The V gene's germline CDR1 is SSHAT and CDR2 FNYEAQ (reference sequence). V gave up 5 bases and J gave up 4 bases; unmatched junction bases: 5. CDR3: CASSRSGGAYNEQFF. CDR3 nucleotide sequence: TGTGCCAGCAGCCGAAGCGGGGGGGCGTACAATGAGCAGTTCTTC.

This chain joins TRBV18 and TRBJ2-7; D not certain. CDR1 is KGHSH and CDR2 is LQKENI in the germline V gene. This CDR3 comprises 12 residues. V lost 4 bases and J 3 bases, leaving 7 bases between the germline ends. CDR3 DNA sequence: TGTGCCAGCTCACGAACGGACTACGAGCAGTACTTC. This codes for CASSRTDYEQYF.

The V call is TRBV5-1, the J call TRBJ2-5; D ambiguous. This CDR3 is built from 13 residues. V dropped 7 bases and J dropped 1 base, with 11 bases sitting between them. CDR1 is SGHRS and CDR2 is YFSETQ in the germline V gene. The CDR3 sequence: CASGPRGQETQYF. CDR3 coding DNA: TGCGCCAGCGGCCCACGAGGCCAAGAGACCCAGTACTTC.

The CDR3 here is CASSLEAPPDRETQYF. In DNA form, the CDR3 reads TGTGCCAGCAGCTTAGAGGCCCCCCCGGATAGAGAGACCCAGTACTTC. V usage is TRBV7-8 and J usage is TRBJ2-5; no definite D call. CDR1 SGHVS and CDR2 FQNEAQ come from the germline V gene. The CDR3 is 16 residues long. Deletions cut 1 base from V and 4 bases from J, with 16 bases between.

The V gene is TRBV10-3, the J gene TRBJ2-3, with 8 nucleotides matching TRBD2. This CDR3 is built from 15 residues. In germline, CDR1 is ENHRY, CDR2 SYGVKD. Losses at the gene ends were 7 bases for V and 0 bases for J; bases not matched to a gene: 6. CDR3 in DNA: TGTGCCATCACCTCTAGCGGGCTTAGCACAGATACGCAGTATTTT. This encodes CAITSSGLSTDTQYF.

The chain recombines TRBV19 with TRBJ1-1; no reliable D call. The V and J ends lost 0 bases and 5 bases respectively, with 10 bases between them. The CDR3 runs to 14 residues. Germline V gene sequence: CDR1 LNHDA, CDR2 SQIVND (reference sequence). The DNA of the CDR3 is TGTGCCAGTAGTATAGATTCAGTCAGTACTGAAGCTTTCTTT. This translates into CASSIDSVSTEAFF.

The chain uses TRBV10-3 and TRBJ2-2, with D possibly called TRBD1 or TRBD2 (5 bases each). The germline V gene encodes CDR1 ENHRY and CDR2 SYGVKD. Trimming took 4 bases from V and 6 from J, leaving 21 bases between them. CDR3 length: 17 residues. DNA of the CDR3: TGTGCCATCAGTGGGGGCAGTGGGAGATCAGGACCCGGGGAGCTGTTTTTT. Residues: CAISGGSGRSGPGELFF.